This TCR beta chain was sequenced in a study of T cell responses to AZD1222 COVID-19 vaccine. General study findings and limits: Clonal diversity was possibly underestimated, and white British individuals and females predominated among donors.

Trimming left V 5 bases short and J 4 bases short, with 12 bases between. The CDR3 has 14 amino acids. Germline values: CDR1 SNHLY, CDR2 FYNNEI. Assay used: immunoSEQ multiplex PCR; TCRdb lists only in-frame clones, some missing. The sample has 150,000 to 200,000 clones, roughly 92% seen once. Recipients boosted at about 4 weeks or about 12 weeks are pooled. Notes on this clone: Its specificity is not known.

Sequences were derived from peripheral blood, sampled 28 days after the second AZD1222 dose. The receptor was derived from an adult who received the AZD1222 COVID-19 vaccine. The rearrangement uses TRBV2 and TRBJ2-1, with D possibly matching TRBD2 (5 bases). CDR3 nucleotide sequence: TGTGCCAGCAGTCCCTCTACTAGATACAATGAGCAGTTCTTC. Protein product: CASSPSTRYNEQFF.